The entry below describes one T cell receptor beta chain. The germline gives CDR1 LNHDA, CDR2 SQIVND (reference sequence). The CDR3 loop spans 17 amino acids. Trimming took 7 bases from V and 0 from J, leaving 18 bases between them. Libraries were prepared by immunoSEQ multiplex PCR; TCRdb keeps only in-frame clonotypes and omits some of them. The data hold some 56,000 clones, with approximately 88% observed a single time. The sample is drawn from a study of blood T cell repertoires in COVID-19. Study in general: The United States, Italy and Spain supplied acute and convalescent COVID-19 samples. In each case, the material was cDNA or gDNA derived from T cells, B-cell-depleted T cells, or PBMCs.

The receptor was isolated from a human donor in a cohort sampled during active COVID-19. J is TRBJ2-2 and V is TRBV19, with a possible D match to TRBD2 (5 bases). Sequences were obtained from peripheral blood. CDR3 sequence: CASTPLGRGSNTGELFF. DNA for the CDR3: TGTGCCAGTACCCCACTAGGACGAGGTTCGAACACCGGGGAGCTGTTTTTT.